This T cell receptor beta chain was observed in a study of blood T cell repertoires in COVID-19. Trimming stripped 1 base from V and 4 bases from J, with 11 bases between. In germline, CDR1 is SGHTA, CDR2 FQGNSA. This CDR3 contains 15 residues. Seattle patients were enrolled during active infection and followed longitudinally. Original data processing: It was from reference gene primer amplification that nucleated cell counts were estimated. TCRdb's table, derived via immunoSEQ multiplex PCR, lists solely in-frame clones and lacks some. That table is the source of V, J and clone size, and D and trimming were worked out from the DNA. The table lists over 450,000 clones, roughly nine tenths of them singletons.

Sequenced: peripheral blood. This chain connects TRBV7-2 to TRBJ2-1; a possible D gene is TRBD2 (6 bases). The TCR sequence derives from a man in his late teens or twenties with COVID-19, enrolled during active disease. CDR3 in DNA: TGTGCCAGCAGCTTAGGGTTAGCGGCTTACAATGAGCAGTTCTTC. This sequence encodes CASSLGLAAYNEQFF.